The 3 T cell receptor beta chains presented below share a single source sample, sequenced in a study of Tregs in tolerant kidney transplant recipients. Related graft donors supplied nonmyeloablative bone marrow transplants, and mixed chimerism was transient. Produced via immunoSEQ multiplex PCR; TCRdb's table is partial and in-frame only. The data include around 15,000 clones; the top ten clones carry 3.5% to 4%. Sequences were derived from CD4+ T cells from blood (PBMCs), sampled 12 months after the transplant. Receptors were obtained from a human patient who received a combined kidney and bone marrow transplant. Some T cells may be provided by the graft donor.

Details on this clone: The read halts 3 residues ahead of the CDR3 end, with the missing end drawn from the germline J gene. The chain employs TRBV7-8 and TRBJ2-1; 12 nucleotides align to TRBD2. V was pared by 5 bases and J by 5 bases, with 4 bases of the junction left unmatched. CDR1 and CDR2 (germline): SGHVS, FQNEAQ. The CDR3 contains 15 residues. The CDR3 loop is CASSTSGRRNNEQFF. CDR3 bases read: TGTGCCAGCAGCACTAGCGGGAGGCGGAACAATGAG.

In the case of this clone: The CDR3 is cut off 3 residues early in the read; its end comes from the germline J gene. The rearrangement joins TRBV5-4 to TRBJ1-4; the match to TRBD1 covers 7 bases. The CDR3 covers 14 residues. V lost 2 bases and J lost 5; bases outside the gene matches: 3. The germline V gene has CDR1 SGHNT and CDR2 YYREEE (reference sequence). The chain's CDR3 is CASSFGQANEKLFF. Partial CDR3 DNA: TGTGCCAGCAGCTTTGGACAGGCCAATGAAAAA.

On this clone: The sequence runs out 3 residues before the end of the CDR3; the remainder is reconstructed from the germline J gene. The V gene is TRBV19, the J gene TRBJ2-7, with 7 nucleotides matching TRBD1. Germline trimming cut 3 bases from V and 2 bases from J; bases unmatched to any gene: 1. Germline V CDR1 and CDR2: LNHDA, SQIVND (reference sequence). The CDR3 runs 13 residues. CDR3 loop: CASSIDRAYEQYF. Partial CDR3 DNA: TGTGCCAGTAGTATCGACAGGGCCTACGAG.